The 30 T cell receptor beta chains given below trace back to one sample, sequenced in a study of T cells expressing NK-cell markers. TCRdb re-analyzed the 5' RACE reads; it lists each CDR3 protein once, without DNA. The sample has about 300,000 distinct CDR3 sequences. Sequenced material: blood T cells: a sorted CD56 or NKG2C T cell subset, CD4+ or CD8+ T cells, or bulk PBMC T cells (not recorded which). These TCRs come from a woman aged 18-69 years in good health.

The chain combines TRBV4-3 with TRBJ1-2; TCRdb returns TRBD1, unconfirmable since there is no DNA. The germline gives CDR1 LGHNA, CDR2 YSLEER. The length of the CDR3 is 16 residues. The CDR3 reads CASSPSLTGNKHGYTF.

The chain has TRBV18 and TRBJ2-3. Germline V CDR1 and CDR2: KGHSH, LQKENI. The CDR3 contains 12 residues. CDR3 sequence: CASSSETDTQYF. Together with reference TRBV18 and TRBJ2-3, the CDR3 gives the full variable domain: NAGVMQNPRHLVRRRGQEARLRCSPMKGHSHVYWYRQLPEEGLKFMVYLQKENIIDESGMPKERFSAEFPKEGPSILRIQQVVRGDSAAYFCASSSETDTQYFGPGTRLTVL.

V is TRBV29-1 and J is TRBJ2-1; TCRdb proposes TRBD2, but this gene call is untestable without DNA. This CDR3 comprises 14 residues. In germline, CDR1 is SQVTM, CDR2 ANQGSEA. CDR3 sequence: CSLTTARNYNEQFF.

The V call is TRBV4-3, the J call TRBJ2-4; the D call from TCRdb, TRBD2, cannot be confirmed without DNA. CDR1 LGHNA and CDR2 YSLEER come from the germline V gene. The CDR3 contains 15 residues. This CDR3 is CASSQDGGGRNIQYF.

This chain links TRBV20-1 with TRBJ1-5; the D call from TCRdb, TRBD1, cannot be confirmed without DNA. The CDR3 is made up of 13 amino acids. Germline V gene data show CDR1 as DFQATT and CDR2 as SNEGSKA (reference sequence). The CDR3 loop is CSARWQGEGPQHF.

V is TRBV20-1 and J is TRBJ1-5; TCRdb picks TRBD1, but there is no DNA to check that call. The CDR3 covers 14 residues. The V gene's germline CDR1 is DFQATT and CDR2 SNEGSKA (reference sequence). CDR3 amino acids: CSAETGGNNQPQHF.

This chain connects TRBV4-3 to TRBJ2-5; TCRdb proposes TRBD1, but this gene call is untestable without DNA. This CDR3 spans 14 amino acids. Germline V gene lookup returns CDR1 LGHNA and CDR2 YSLEER. The CDR3 sequence: CASSQGGRAETQYF.

V is TRBV6-1 and J is TRBJ2-1; the D call of TRBD2 rests on TCRdb alone, since no DNA is present to check it. This CDR3 has 13 residues. Germline V gene sequence: CDR1 MNHNS, CDR2 SASEGT. This CDR3 reads CASRQLADNEQFF.

The chain carries TRBV11-2 and TRBJ2-3; TCRdb picks TRBD1, but there is no DNA to check that call. The CDR3 covers 15 residues. From germline, CDR1 is SGHAT and CDR2 FQNNGV. The CDR3 here is CASSPDRGRSDTQYF.

V gene TRBV12-3 or TRBV12-4 combines with J gene TRBJ1-1; the D call of TRBD1 rests on TCRdb alone, since no DNA is present to check it. This CDR3 contains 13 residues. CDR3 sequence reads: CAQTGAGGTEAFF.

V usage is TRBV20-1 and J usage is TRBJ2-1; TCRdb names TRBD2, which stays unverified in the absence of DNA. This CDR3 spans 16 amino acids. Germline V CDR1 and CDR2: DFQATT, SNEGSKA (reference sequence). The CDR3 region is CSATSPGTSGINEQFF.

The rearrangement uses TRBV7-2 and TRBJ2-1; with no DNA, the TCRdb D assignment of TRBD2 cannot be verified. Germline V gene data show CDR1 as SGHTA and CDR2 as FQGNSA. This CDR3 contains 15 residues. CDR3 in amino acids: CASSLGLAGGAEQFF.

This chain uses TRBV20-1 with TRBJ1-2; lacking DNA, the TRBD1 call made by TCRdb goes unchecked. Germline CDR1 and CDR2: DFQATT and SNEGSKA (reference sequence). The CDR3 contains 15 residues. CDR3 sequence: CSASPPTGDHYGYTF.

The chain uses TRBV5-5 and TRBJ1-1. CDR1 is SGHKS and CDR2 is YYEKEE in the germline V gene (reference sequence). The CDR3 length is 13 residues. CDR3 amino acids: CASSLDSRAEAFF.

The chain couples TRBV24-1 to TRBJ2-3; TCRdb outputs TRBD2, but without DNA this stays unchecked. The length of the CDR3 is 17 residues. Germline assignment: CDR1 KGHDR and CDR2 SFDVKD. CDR3 residues: CATNIVPTCPQADTQYF.

The chain joins TRBV15 to TRBJ1-1. Per the germline V gene, CDR1 is LNHNV and CDR2 is YYDKDF (reference sequence). CDR3 length: 14 residues. This CDR3 is CATSRDARSLEAFF.

V and J are TRBV3-1 and TRBJ1-2; with no DNA, the TCRdb D assignment of TRBD1 cannot be verified. CDR1 is LGHDT, CDR2 YNNKEL, per germline (reference sequence). CDR3 size: 16 residues. The CDR3 is CASSQGRQGKFYGYTF.

The J gene is TRBJ2-5, the V gene TRBV6-1; TCRdb outputs TRBD1, but without DNA this stays unchecked. The germline V gene encodes CDR1 MNHNS and CDR2 SASEGT. This CDR3 has 14 amino acids. This CDR3 is CASSAGDSQETQYF.

The rearrangement uses TRBV4-1 and TRBJ2-4; TCRdb selects TRBD2, and the lack of DNA leaves this call unchecked. Germline V gene lookup returns CDR1 MGHRA and CDR2 YSYEKL. The CDR3 is made up of 22 amino acids. CDR3: CASSQERAPGSSGNLAKNIQYF.

This chain joins TRBV6-5 and TRBJ1-2; TCRdb calls TRBD1, which cannot be checked without DNA. Germline V gene data show CDR1 as MNHEY and CDR2 as SVGAGI. The CDR3 has 15 residues. CDR3 in amino acids: CASGTGGRSFYGYTF.

V is TRBV7-2 and J is TRBJ2-5; there is no DNA to check the TCRdb D call of TRBD2. The germline V gene encodes CDR1 SGHTA and CDR2 FQGNSA. This CDR3 has 16 amino acids. The CDR3 reads CASSASIAGGQETQYF.

The rearrangement joins TRBV5-6 to TRBJ2-2; TCRdb's D gene call, TRBD1, goes unchecked for lack of DNA. Germline CDR1 and CDR2: SGHDT and YYEEEE. This CDR3 has 14 amino acids. CDR3 region: CASSPTTGRGELFF.

The CDR3 protein is CASSPRLAGGETQYF. The V gene is TRBV9, the J gene TRBJ2-5; no DNA is available, so the TRBD2 call from TCRdb remains unchecked. CDR3 length: 15 residues. Germline V gene sequence: CDR1 SGDLS, CDR2 YYNGEE. The whole variable domain, filled in from reference TRBV9 and TRBJ2-5, reads DSGVTQTPKHLITATGQRVTLRCSPRSGDLSVYWYQQSLDQGLQFLIQYYNGEERAKGNILERFSAQQFPDLHSELNLSSLELGDSALYFCASSPRLAGGETQYFGPGTRLLVL.

The V and J genes are TRBV9 and TRBJ1-4. The CDR3 has 14 residues. Germline assignment: CDR1 SGDLS and CDR2 YYNGEE. CDR3 region: CASSVTIYGEKLFF.

The chain combines TRBV10-3 with TRBJ2-2; TCRdb indicates TRBD1, and absent DNA this call remains unverified. This CDR3 has 14 amino acids. In germline, CDR1 is ENHRY, CDR2 SYGVKD. CDR3 sequence: CATEDRPDTGELFF.

The chain recombines TRBV20-1 with TRBJ2-7. Per germline, CDR1 DFQATT and CDR2 SNEGSKA (reference sequence). The CDR3 is made up of 12 amino acids. The chain's CDR3 is CSAVESVYEQYF.

CDR3 sequence: CASSPGEQKNIQYF. The chain has TRBV2 and TRBJ2-4; with no DNA, the TCRdb D assignment of TRBD1 cannot be verified. CDR3 size: 14 residues. Germline CDR1 and CDR2: SNHLY and FYNNEI. Supplemented by reference TRBV2 and TRBJ2-4, the full variable domain reads EPEVTQTPSHQVTQMGQEVILRCVPISNHLYFYWYRQILGQKVEFLVSFYNNEISEKSEIFDDQFSVERPDGSNFTLKIRSTKLEDSAMYFCASSPGEQKNIQYFGAGTRLSVL.

This chain's CDR3 is CASSLPRGVNTEAFF. The rearrangement links TRBV5-4 to TRBJ1-1; TCRdb reports TRBD1, a call that lacks DNA to check it against. The germline CDR1 and CDR2 sequences are SGHNT and YYREEE (reference sequence). CDR3 size: 15 residues.

The rearrangement joins TRBV3-1 to TRBJ2-2; as DNA is missing, the TRBD1 call by TCRdb cannot be tested. The germline gives CDR1 LGHDT, CDR2 YNNKEL (reference sequence). This CDR3 spans 15 amino acids. The CDR3 region is CASSQARSPRTELFF.

The V and J genes are TRBV18 and TRBJ2-7; without DNA, the TCRdb call of TRBD2 cannot be checked. This CDR3 comprises 14 residues. Germline CDR1 KGHSH, CDR2 LQKENI. The CDR3 spells CASSQGLTSYEQYF.